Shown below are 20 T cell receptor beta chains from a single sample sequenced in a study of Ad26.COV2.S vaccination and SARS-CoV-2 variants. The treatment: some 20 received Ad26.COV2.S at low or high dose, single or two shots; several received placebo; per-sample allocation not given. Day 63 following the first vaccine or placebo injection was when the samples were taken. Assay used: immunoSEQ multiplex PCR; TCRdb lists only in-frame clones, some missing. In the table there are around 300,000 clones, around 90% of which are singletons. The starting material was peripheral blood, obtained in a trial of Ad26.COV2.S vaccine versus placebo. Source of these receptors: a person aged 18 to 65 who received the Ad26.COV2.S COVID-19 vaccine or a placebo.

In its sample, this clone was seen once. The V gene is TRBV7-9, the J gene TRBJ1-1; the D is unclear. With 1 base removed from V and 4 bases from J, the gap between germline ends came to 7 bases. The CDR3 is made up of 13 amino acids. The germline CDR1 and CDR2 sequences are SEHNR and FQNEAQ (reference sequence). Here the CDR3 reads CASSLGSGTEAFF. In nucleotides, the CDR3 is TGTGCCAGCAGCTTAGGTTCCGGCACTGAAGCTTTCTTT.

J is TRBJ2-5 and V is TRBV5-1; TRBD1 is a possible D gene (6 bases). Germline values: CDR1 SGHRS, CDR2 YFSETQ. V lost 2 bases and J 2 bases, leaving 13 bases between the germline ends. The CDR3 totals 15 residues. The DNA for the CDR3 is TGCGCCAGCAGCTTAGGACAGCCTAAACAAGAGACCCAGTACTTC. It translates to CASSLGQPKQETQYF.

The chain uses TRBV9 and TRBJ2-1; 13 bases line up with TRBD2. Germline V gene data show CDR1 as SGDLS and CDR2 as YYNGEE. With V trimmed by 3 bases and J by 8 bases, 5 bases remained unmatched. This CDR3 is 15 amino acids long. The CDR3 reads CASSDGTSGVYEQFF. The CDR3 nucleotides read TGTGCCAGCAGCGACGGGACTAGCGGGGTCTATGAGCAGTTCTTC.

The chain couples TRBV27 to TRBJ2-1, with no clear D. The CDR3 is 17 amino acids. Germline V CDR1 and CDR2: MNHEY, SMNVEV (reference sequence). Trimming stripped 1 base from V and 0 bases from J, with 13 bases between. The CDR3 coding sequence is TGTGCCAGCAGTTTATTCTCCGGCGTCAGCTCCTACAATGAGCAGTTCTTC. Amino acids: CASSLFSGVSSYNEQFF.

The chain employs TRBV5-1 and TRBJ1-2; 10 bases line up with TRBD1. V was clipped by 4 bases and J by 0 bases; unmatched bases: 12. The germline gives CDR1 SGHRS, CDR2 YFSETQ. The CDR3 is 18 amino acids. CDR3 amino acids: CASSLGTGVTRANYGYTF. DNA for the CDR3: TGCGCCAGCAGCCTTGGGACAGGGGTGACAAGAGCTAACTATGGCTACACCTTC. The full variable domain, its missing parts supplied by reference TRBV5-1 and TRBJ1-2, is KAGVTQTPRYLIKTRGQQVTLSCSPISGHRSVSWYQQTPGQGLQFLFEYFSETQRNKGNFPGRFSGRQFSNSRSEMNVSTLELGDSALYLCASSLGTGVTRANYGYTFGSGTRLTVV.

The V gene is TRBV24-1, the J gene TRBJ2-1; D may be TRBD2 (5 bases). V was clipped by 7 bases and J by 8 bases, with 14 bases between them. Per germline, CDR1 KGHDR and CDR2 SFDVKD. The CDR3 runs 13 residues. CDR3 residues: CATRPGAGDEQFF. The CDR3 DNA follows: TGTGCCACCAGGCCGGGTGCGGGCGATGAGCAGTTCTTC.

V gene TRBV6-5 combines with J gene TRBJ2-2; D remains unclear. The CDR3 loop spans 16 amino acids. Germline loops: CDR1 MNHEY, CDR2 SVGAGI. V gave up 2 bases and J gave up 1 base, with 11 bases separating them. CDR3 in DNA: TGTGCCAGCAGTTACCATTCCACACGGAACACCGGGGAGCTGTTTTTT. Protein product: CASSYHSTRNTGELFF.

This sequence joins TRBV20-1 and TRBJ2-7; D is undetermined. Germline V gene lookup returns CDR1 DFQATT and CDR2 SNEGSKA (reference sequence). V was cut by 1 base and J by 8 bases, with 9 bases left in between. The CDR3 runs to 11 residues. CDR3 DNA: TGCAGTGCTAGAGCGGATCTACAGCAGTACTTC. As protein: CSARADLQQYF.

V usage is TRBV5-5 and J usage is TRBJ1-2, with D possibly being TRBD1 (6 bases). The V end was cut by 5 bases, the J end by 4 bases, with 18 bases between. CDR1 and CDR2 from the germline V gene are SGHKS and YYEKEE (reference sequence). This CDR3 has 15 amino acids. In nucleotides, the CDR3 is TGTGCCAGCAGTTCCGGGACATACGATTCCTATGGCTACACCTTC. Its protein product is CASSSGTYDSYGYTF.

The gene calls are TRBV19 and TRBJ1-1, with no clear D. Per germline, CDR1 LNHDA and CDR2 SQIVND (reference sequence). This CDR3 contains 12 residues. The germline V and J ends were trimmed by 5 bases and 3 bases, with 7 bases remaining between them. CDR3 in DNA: TGTGCCAGTAGTCTCCGGTACACTGAAGCTTTCTTT. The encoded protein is CASSLRYTEAFF.

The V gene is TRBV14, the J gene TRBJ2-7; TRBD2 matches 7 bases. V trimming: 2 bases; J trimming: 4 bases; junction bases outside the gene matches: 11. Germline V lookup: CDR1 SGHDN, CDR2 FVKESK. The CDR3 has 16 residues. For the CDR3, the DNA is TGTGCCAGCAGCCAACCGGGTCCTCCGGGAGGATACGAGCAGTACTTC. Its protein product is CASSQPGPPGGYEQYF.

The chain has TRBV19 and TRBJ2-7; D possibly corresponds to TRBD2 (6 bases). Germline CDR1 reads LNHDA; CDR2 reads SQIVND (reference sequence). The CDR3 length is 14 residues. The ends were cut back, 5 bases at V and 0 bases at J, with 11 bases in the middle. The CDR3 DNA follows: TGTGCCAGTAGTCCCTCGGGACTCTCCTACGAGCAGTACTTC. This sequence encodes CASSPSGLSYEQYF.

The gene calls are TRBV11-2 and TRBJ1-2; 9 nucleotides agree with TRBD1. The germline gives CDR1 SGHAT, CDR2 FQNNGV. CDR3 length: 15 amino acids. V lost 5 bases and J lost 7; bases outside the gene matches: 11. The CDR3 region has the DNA TGTGCCAGCAGCCAGCCGGGACAGGGAAGGGCTGGCTACACCTTC. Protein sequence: CASSQPGQGRAGYTF.

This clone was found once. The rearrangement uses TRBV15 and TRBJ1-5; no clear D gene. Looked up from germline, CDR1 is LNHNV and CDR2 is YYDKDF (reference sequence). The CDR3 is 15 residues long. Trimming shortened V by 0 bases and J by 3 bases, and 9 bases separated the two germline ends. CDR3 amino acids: CATSRDGDTNQPQHF. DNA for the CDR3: TGTGCCACCAGCAGAGATGGAGACACCAATCAGCCCCAGCATTTT.

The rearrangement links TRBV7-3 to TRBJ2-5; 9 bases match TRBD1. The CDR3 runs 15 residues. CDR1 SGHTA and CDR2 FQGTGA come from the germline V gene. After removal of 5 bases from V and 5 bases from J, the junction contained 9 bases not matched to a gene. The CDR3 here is CASSPTGQGAETQYF. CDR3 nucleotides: TGTGCCAGCAGCCCGACGGGACAGGGAGCGGAGACCCAGTACTTC.

This CDR3 is CASSPGTAGRVTGELFF. CDR3 in DNA: TGTGCCAGCAGCCCCGGGACCGCCGGCAGGGTCACCGGGGAGCTGTTTTTT. V usage is TRBV11-2 and J usage is TRBJ2-2; possibly TRBD1 or TRBD2 for D (5 bases each). Trimming shortened V by 5 bases and J by 4 bases, and 20 bases separated the two germline ends. The CDR3 consists of 17 residues. The germline gives CDR1 SGHAT, CDR2 FQNNGV. The full variable domain, its missing parts supplied by reference TRBV11-2 and TRBJ2-2, is EAGVAQSPRYKIIEKRQSVAFWCNPISGHATLYWYQQILGQGPKLLIQFQNNGVVDDSQLPKDRFSAERLKGVDSTLKIQPAKLEDSAVYLCASSPGTAGRVTGELFFGEGSRLTVL.

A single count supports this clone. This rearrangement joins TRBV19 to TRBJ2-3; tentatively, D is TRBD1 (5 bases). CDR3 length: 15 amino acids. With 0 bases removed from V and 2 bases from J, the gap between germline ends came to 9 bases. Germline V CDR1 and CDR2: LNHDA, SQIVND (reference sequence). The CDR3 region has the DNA TGTGCCAGTAGTATAGATCAGGGATTCACAGATACGCAGTATTTT. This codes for CASSIDQGFTDTQYF.

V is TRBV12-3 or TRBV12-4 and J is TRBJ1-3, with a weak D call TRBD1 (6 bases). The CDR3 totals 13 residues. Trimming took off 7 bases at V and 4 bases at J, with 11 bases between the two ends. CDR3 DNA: TGTGCCAGCACCCTGACAGGAGGAAACACCATATATTTT. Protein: CASTLTGGNTIYF.

This chain's CDR3 is CASSLAPEGEAHNEQFF. CDR3 DNA: TGTGCCAGCAGCTTAGCGCCGGAGGGGGAGGCCCACAATGAGCAGTTCTTC. The chain carries TRBV7-6 and TRBJ2-1; the D call may be TRBD1 or TRBD2 (6 bases each). The CDR3 loop spans 17 amino acids. Germline CDR1 and CDR2: SGHVS and FNYEAQ. Trimming took off 0 bases at V and 5 bases at J, with 17 bases between the two ends.

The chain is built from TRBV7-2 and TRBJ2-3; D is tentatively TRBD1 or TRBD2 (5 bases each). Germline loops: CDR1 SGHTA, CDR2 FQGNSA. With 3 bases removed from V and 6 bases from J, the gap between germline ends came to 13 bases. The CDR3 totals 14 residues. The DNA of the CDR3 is TGTGCCAGCAGCTTGGGGACGTGGGTGGATACGCAGTATTTT. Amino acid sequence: CASSLGTWVDTQYF.